The entry below describes one TCR beta chain. The PCR used 60 Vbeta and 13 Jbeta primers. TCRdb keeps only in-frame clones here, not all; method: immunoSEQ multiplex PCR. Of over 150,000 clones in the sample, just under 75% were seen once. These data are taken from a study of cytomegalovirus exposure and HLA in healthy donors. The CDR3 consists of 14 residues. The V and J ends lost 3 bases and 1 base respectively, with 10 bases between them. From germline, CDR1 is SGDLS and CDR2 YYNGEE. The source of this sequence is a woman in her twenties or thirties in good health and CMV-seropositive. The chain has TRBV9 and TRBJ1-1; perhaps TRBD1 as D (5 bases). The sample taken for sequencing was PBMCs. CDR3 bases: TGTGCCAGCAGCGCGGGACTCACGAACACTGAAGCTTTCTTT. Protein: CASSAGLTNTEAFF.